These T cell receptor beta chains were read from a single sample in a study of blood T cell repertoires in COVID-19. Libraries were prepared by immunoSEQ multiplex PCR; TCRdb keeps only in-frame clonotypes and omits some of them. The sample holds approximately 290,000 clones; 70% to 90% are singletons and the top ten take roughly 4%. The sequenced sample consisted of PBMCs or T cells enriched from blood (not recorded which). The receptors were gathered from a woman between 25 and 40 years old who had recovered from COVID-19. The CDR3 runs from the conserved cysteine through the conserved F or W. The D gene is left open where the match is weak. For some rows the clone size is stated as once, few or many, or as a class when expanded; others skip it.

size,length,V,D,J,DNA,CDR3
few,14,TRBV7-9,.,TRBJ1-1,TGTGCCAGCACCAAGACATCAGTGAACACTGAAGCTTTCTTT,CASTKTSVNTEAFF
.,14,TRBV30,.,TRBJ1-5,TGTGCCTGGAGCTGGGGGCGGTTCAATCAGCCCCAGCATTTT,CAWSWGRFNQPQHF
.,12,TRBV29-1,TRBD1,TRBJ1-2,TGCAGCGCCAAGACAGGGAACTATGGCTACACCTTC,CSAKTGNYGYTF
.,18,TRBV29-1,TRBD1,TRBJ1-3,TGCAGCGTTGTCCTAATCGGGGTCGGGACAGGGAAAGAGAACACCATATATTTT,CSVVLIGVGTGKENTIYF
.,14,TRBV28,TRBD1,TRBJ1-2,TGTGCCAGCAGTTCCCCCGGGACAGGGGAACAGACGTCCTTC,CASSSPGTGEQTSF
.,14,TRBV9,.,TRBJ1-2,TGTGCCAGCAGCGCCCTCGGGGTTGACTATGGCTACACCTTC,CASSALGVDYGYTF
.,15,TRBV11-2,.,TRBJ2-2,TGTGCCAGCAGCCTGGAGGAGGGGAACACCGGGGAGCTGTTTTTT,CASSLEEGNTGELFF
.,14,TRBV6-5,TRBD1,TRBJ2-7,TGTGCCAGCAGTCGGGGACAGGGCGCCTACGAGCAGTACTTC,CASSRGQGAYEQYF
once,13,TRBV6-1,.,TRBJ1-1,TGTGCCAGCAGTGAAGGGGCGAACACTGAAGCTTTCTTT,CASSEGANTEAFF
.,13,TRBV27,.,TRBJ2-7,TGTGCCAGCAGTTTCGGCAGGGACTACGAGCAGTACTTC,CASSFGRDYEQYF
.,15,TRBV5-4,.,TRBJ1-6,TGTGCCAGCAGCTTGGTAGGAGTTAATAATTCACCCCTCCACTTT,CASSLVGVNNSPLHF
.,14,TRBV5-1,.,TRBJ2-1,TGCGCCAGCAGCTCCTCGGGGAACCACAATGAGCAGTTCTTC,CASSSSGNHNEQFF
.,13,TRBV5-1,TRBD1,TRBJ1-1,TGCGCCAGCAGCCAGACAGGGGACACTGAAGCTTTCTTT,CASSQTGDTEAFF
.,15,TRBV5-8,.,TRBJ2-5,TGTGCCAGCAGCCCCCGGAACAGGGATTGGGAGACCCAGTACTTC,CASSPRNRDWETQYF
once,16,TRBV10-3,.,TRBJ1-2,TGTGCCATCAGTGTAATGGCAGGGCATAATAACTATGGCTACACCTTC,CAISVMAGHNNYGYTF
.,15,TRBV18,.,TRBJ2-7,TGTGCCAGCTCGCTCTTCCAGGGGAACTCCTACGAGCAGTACTTC,CASSLFQGNSYEQYF
.,17,TRBV27,.,TRBJ1-4,TGTGCCAGCAGTTTAAGGGGAGGGGGAACCACTAATGAAAAACTGTTTTTT,CASSLRGGGTTNEKLFF